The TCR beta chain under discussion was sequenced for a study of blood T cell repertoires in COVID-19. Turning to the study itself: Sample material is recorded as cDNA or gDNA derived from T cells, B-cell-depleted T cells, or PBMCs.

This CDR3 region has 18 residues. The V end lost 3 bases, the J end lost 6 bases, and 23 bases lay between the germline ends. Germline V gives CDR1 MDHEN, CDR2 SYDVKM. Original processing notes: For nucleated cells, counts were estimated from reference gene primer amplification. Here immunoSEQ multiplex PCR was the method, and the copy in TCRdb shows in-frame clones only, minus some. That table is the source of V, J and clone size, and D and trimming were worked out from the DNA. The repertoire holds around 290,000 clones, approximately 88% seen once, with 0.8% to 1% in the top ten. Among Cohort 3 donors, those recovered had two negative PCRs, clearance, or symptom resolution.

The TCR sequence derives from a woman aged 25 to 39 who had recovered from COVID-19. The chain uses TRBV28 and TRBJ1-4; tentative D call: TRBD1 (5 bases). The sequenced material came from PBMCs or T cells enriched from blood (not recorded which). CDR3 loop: CASSLSTAWGVGYEKLFF. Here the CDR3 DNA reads TGTGCCAGCAGTTTGTCTACCGCCTGGGGGGTGGGGTATGAAAAACTGTTTTTT.